These T cell receptor beta chains were read from a single sample in a study of T cells in Graves' hyperthyroidism and ophthalmopathy. Each CDR3 protein gets one entry after TCRdb re-called the multiplex PCR reads with MiXCR. The sample lists about 840,000 distinct CDR3 sequences; roughly 40% were seen once. Sample: blood. These receptors were collected from a man aged 18 to 29 with Graves' hyperthyroidism. Each CDR3 is given with its conserved first and last residue. A D gene is named only where the DNA matches it firmly. Some rows mark clone size as missing; the rest say once, few, many or name a class of expanded clone.

d_call,clone_size,j_call,v_call,cdr3_aa,cdr3_nt
TRBD1,NA,TRBJ2-7,TRBV24-1,CASPHRDSGYEQYF,TGTGCTTCCCCGCACCGGGACAGTGGCTACGAGCAGTACTTC
NA,NA,TRBJ1-1,TRBV25-1,CASTRGFGKDTEAFF,TGTGCCAGCACAAGAGGGTTCGGGAAGGACACTGAAGCTTTCTTT
NA,NA,TRBJ2-5,TRBV25-1,CASVGQGRETQYF,TGTGCCAGCGTGGGTCAGGGGCGCGAGACCCAGTACTTC
NA,NA,TRBJ2-7,TRBV11-1,CASTKGREGPYEQYF,TGTGCCAGCACCAAAGGAAGGGAAGGGCCCTACGAGCAGTACTTC
TRBD1,many,TRBJ1-1,TRBV29-1,CSVEGEGAGYTEAFF,TGCAGCGTCGAGGGAGAGGGGGCAGGGTACACTGAAGCTTTCTTT
TRBD1,many,TRBJ2-5,TRBV9,CASSGGQGGETQYF,TGTGCCAGCAGCGGAGGACAGGGAGGAGAGACCCAGTACTTC
NA,few,TRBJ2-7,TRBV20-1,CSARRDRPSYEQYF,TGCAGTGCCCGACGGGACCGACCTTCCTACGAGCAGTACTTC
NA,NA,TRBJ1-4,TRBV4-1,CASSLLLNEKLFF,TGCGCCAGCAGCCTCCTCTTAAATGAAAAACTGTTTTTT
TRBD2,few,TRBJ2-7,TRBV7-9,CASNGGGFYEQYF,TGTGCCAGCAACGGGGGGGGATTCTACGAGCAGTACTTC
TRBD1,few,TRBJ1-1,TRBV11-1,CASGRQGPNTEAFF,TGTGCCAGCGGCCGACAGGGACCCAACACTGAAGCTTTCTTT
NA,NA,TRBJ1-2,TRBV10-3,CAISESPGAYTF,TGTGCCATCAGTGAGTCGCCAGGGGCCTACACCTTC
NA,NA,TRBJ1-1,TRBV2,CASSWAANTEAFF,TGTGCCAGCAGTTGGGCAGCCAACACTGAAGCTTTCTTT
NA,NA,TRBJ1-5,TRBV12-3/TRBV12-4,CVSSLQQGVQPQHF,TGTGTCAGCAGTTTACAACAGGGAGTTCAGCCCCAGCATTTT
TRBD1,many,TRBJ1-5,TRBV20-1,CSASSDRGLQPQHF,TGCAGTGCTAGTTCGGACAGGGGCCTTCAGCCCCAGCATTTT
NA,NA,TRBJ1-4,TRBV6-5,CASSYDGLEKLFF,TGTGCCAGCAGTTACGACGGTTTGGAAAAACTGTTTTTT
TRBD1,many,TRBJ1-1,TRBV12-3/TRBV12-4,CASSQMTGITTEAFF,TGTGCCAGCAGTCAAATGACAGGGATAACGACTGAAGCTTTCTTT
TRBD2,few,TRBJ2-2,TRBV24-1,CATSDLLAGPGGELFF,TGTGCCACCAGTGATTTGCTAGCGGGGCCCGGAGGGGAGCTGTTTTTT
TRBD1,NA,TRBJ2-7,TRBV7-2,CASSAGQGLTYEQYF,TGTGCCAGCTCAGCGGGACAGGGGCTAACCTACGAGCAGTACTTC
TRBD1,many,TRBJ1-5,TRBV6-5,CASRSGQGSNQPQHF,TGTGCCAGCAGATCCGGACAGGGGAGCAATCAGCCCCAGCATTTT
NA,NA,TRBJ2-7,TRBV5-1,CASSLEFSYEQCF,TGCGCCAGCAGCTTGGAGTTCTCCTACGAGCAGTGCTTC
NA,NA,TRBJ1-1,TRBV14,CASSQVQVLEAFF,TGTGCCAGCAGCCAAGTACAGGTTCTTGAAGCTTTCTTT
NA,NA,TRBJ2-7,TRBV28,CASSLGGTRSSYEQYF,TGTGCCAGCAGTTTAGGCGGGACCAGGAGCTCCTACGAGCAGTACTTC
NA,NA,TRBJ2-7,TRBV6-5,CASLGYSGTGYEQYF,TGTGCCAGCCTGGGGTATAGCGGTACGGGTTACGAGCAGTACTTC
NA,many,TRBJ1-1,TRBV7-2,CASSSLGPNTEAFF,TGTGCCAGCAGCTCCTTGGGCCCGAACACTGAAGCTTTCTTT
TRBD2,NA,TRBJ2-7,TRBV2,CASSYRGTSGSYEQYF,TGTGCCAGCAGTTACAGGGGGACTAGCGGATCCTACGAGCAGTACTTC
TRBD1,NA,TRBJ1-2,TRBV14,CASSLSGTGGGYTF,TGTGCCAGCAGCCTCTCCGGGACAGGGGGGGGCTACACCTTC
NA,few,TRBJ1-4,TRBV7-2,CASRNPERRKLFF,TGTGCCAGCAGAAACCCCGAACGGAGGAAACTGTTTTTT
NA,NA,TRBJ1-1,TRBV4-1,CASSQVRSGWTEAFF,TGCGCCAGCAGCCAAGTTAGGTCTGGATGGACTGAAGCTTTCTTT
NA,NA,TRBJ2-7,TRBV6-1,CASTRLSSSYEQYF,TGTGCCAGCACCCGACTCTCCAGCTCCTACGAGCAGTACTTC
TRBD1,many,TRBJ1-4,TRBV25-1,CASSAPGQGINEKLFF,TGTGCCAGCAGTGCCCCGGGACAGGGGATTAATGAAAAACTGTTTTTT
TRBD2,few,TRBJ2-7,TRBV7-9,CASSPEREDGYEQYF,TGTGCCAGCAGCCCAGAACGGGAGGATGGCTACGAGCAGTACTTC
TRBD1,NA,TRBJ1-2,TRBV10-3,CATRDRESYGYTF,TGTGCCACCCGGGACAGGGAAAGCTATGGCTACACCTTC
NA,NA,TRBJ1-2,TRBV7-9,CASSPPRGSYGYTF,TGTGCCAGCAGTCCCCCACGGGGGAGCTATGGCTACACCTTC
NA,few,TRBJ1-5,TRBV12-3/TRBV12-4,CASSKWEVEVSNQPQHF,TGTGCCAGCAGCAAGTGGGAGGTCGAAGTAAGCAATCAGCCCCAGCATTTT
NA,NA,TRBJ1-1,TRBV20-1,CSARPWGNTEAFF,TGCAGTGCTCGCCCCTGGGGGAACACTGAAGCTTTCTTT
NA,NA,TRBJ1-2,TRBV19,CASTPVVGYGYTF,TGTGCCAGTACCCCGGTGGTGGGATATGGCTACACCTTC
NA,many,TRBJ2-7,TRBV29-1,CSTVAAGEQYF,TGCAGCACCGTGGCCGCGGGGGAGCAGTACTTC
TRBD2,NA,TRBJ2-5,TRBV7-8,CASSITTSGGGETQYF,TGTGCCAGCAGCATTACGACTAGCGGGGGCGGGGAGACCCAGTACTTC
NA,many,TRBJ2-7,TRBV20-1,CSAPHSDYEQYF,TGCAGTGCGCCTCATTCGGACTACGAGCAGTACTTC
NA,many,TRBJ2-5,TRBV15,CATSRDRAGRETQYF,TGTGCCACCAGCAGAGATCGGGCAGGTCGTGAGACCCAGTACTTC
NA,many,TRBJ1-6,TRBV15,CATSTRNSPLHF,TGTGCCACCAGCACCCGTAATTCACCCCTCCACTTT
TRBD1,NA,TRBJ1-1,TRBV4-2,CASSPEGTGGTEAFF,TGTGCCAGCAGCCCCGAAGGGACAGGGGGTACTGAAGCTTTCTTT
TRBD1,NA,TRBJ1-5,TRBV2,CASITIRDRENQPQHF,TGTGCCAGCATCACCATTAGGGACAGGGAAAATCAGCCCCAGCATTTT
NA,NA,TRBJ1-5,TRBV7-9,CASSLKEAGPYSNQPQHF,TGTGCCAGCAGCTTGAAAGAGGCAGGTCCTTATAGCAATCAGCCCCAGCATTTT
NA,NA,TRBJ1-1,TRBV12-3/TRBV12-4,CASSYGVPAEAFF,TGTGCCAGCAGTTACGGGGTACCCGCTGAAGCTTTCTTT
NA,few,TRBJ2-7,TRBV4-1,CASSQGSGPYEQYF,TGCGCCAGCAGCCAAGGGTCGGGACCTTACGAGCAGTACTTC
TRBD1,few,TRBJ1-1,TRBV10-1,CASSDGQAYTEAFF,TGCGCCAGCAGTGACGGACAGGCCTACACTGAAGCTTTCTTT
NA,NA,TRBJ1-1,TRBV25-1,CASLDPVPTEAFF,TGTGCCAGCTTGGATCCCGTGCCCACTGAAGCTTTCTTT
NA,many,TRBJ2-7,TRBV29-1,CSVEEQQGYEQYF,TGCAGCGTTGAAGAACAACAGGGATACGAGCAGTACTTC